Below, 8 T cell receptor beta chains from the same sample are listed, as sequenced in a study of blood T cell repertoires in COVID-19. Clones were read by immunoSEQ multiplex PCR, and TCRdb kept only the in-frame ones, dropping some. The data contain around 95,000 clones, 80% to 95% of them singletons. The sequencing sample was made of peripheral blood. The receptor set was obtained from a man in his forties or fifties with active COVID-19.

The V gene is TRBV7-3, the J gene TRBJ1-6; D not certain. Germline values: CDR1 SGHTA, CDR2 FQGTGA. V shed 2 bases and J shed 7 bases, with 12 bases lying between them. This CDR3 region has 15 residues. DNA of the CDR3: TGTGCCAGCAGCTTATTTGCAGGTCCGAATTCACCCCTCCACTTT. Residues: CASSLFAGPNSPLHF.

The CDR3 region has the DNA TGCGCCAGCAGCTTGTCCGGGACAGGGGTCCCAGATACGCAGTATTTT. It codes for CASSLSGTGVPDTQYF. This rearrangement joins TRBV5-1 to TRBJ2-3; the match to TRBD1 covers 10 bases. This CDR3 is built from 16 residues. Trimming at V came to 1 base and at J to 4 bases, leaving 6 bases not matched to a gene. Germline V gives CDR1 SGHRS, CDR2 YFSETQ.

This chain uses TRBV29-1 with TRBJ1-1, with D unclear. The CDR3 is 11 amino acids. Germline V gene lookup returns CDR1 SQVTM and CDR2 ANQGSEA. The V end was cut by 0 bases, the J end by 6 bases, with 5 bases between. The CDR3 sequence is CSVEEAAEAFF. CDR3 in DNA: TGCAGCGTTGAAGAGGCCGCTGAAGCTTTCTTT.

V and J are TRBV19 and TRBJ1-1; D gene uncertain. CDR1 and CDR2 from the germline V gene are LNHDA and SQIVND (reference sequence). This CDR3 has 14 residues. V gave up 2 bases and J gave up 6 bases, with 13 bases separating them. The CDR3 DNA reads as TGTGCCAGTAGTATATCGACTGCTAGGTCTGAAGCTTTCTTT. This gives the protein CASSISTARSEAFF.

This chain uses TRBV30 with TRBJ1-2, with 10 bases identical to TRBD1. This CDR3 has 15 residues. Trimming cost V 1 base and J 2 bases; bases outside gene matches: 4. Germline lookup yields CDR1 GTSNPN and CDR2 SVGIG (reference sequence). This CDR3 reads CAWSAGQGMNYGYTF. For the CDR3, the DNA is TGTGCCTGGAGTGCGGGACAGGGGATGAACTATGGCTACACCTTC. Full variable domain (missing parts from reference TRBV30 and TRBJ1-2): SQTIHQWPATLVQPVGSPLSLECTVEGTSNPNLYWYRQAAGRGLQLLFYSVGIGQISSEVPQNLSASRPQDRQFILSSKKLLLSDSGFYLCAWSAGQGMNYGYTFGSGTRLTVV.

This rearrangement joins TRBV19 to TRBJ1-2; D is ambiguous. V lost 6 bases to trimming and J lost 6 bases, with 8 bases between them. From germline, CDR1 is LNHDA and CDR2 SQIVND (reference sequence). The CDR3 runs 11 residues. In DNA, the CDR3 is TGTGCCAGTAGAACCGGTGATGGCTACACCTTC. Translation: CASRTGDGYTF.

This chain connects TRBV19 to TRBJ1-1; D gene unclear. The CDR3 spans 14 residues. Trimming cost V 7 bases and J 1 base, with 13 bases left between them. Germline CDR1 and CDR2: LNHDA and SQIVND (reference sequence). This CDR3 reads CASTLTAGNTEAFF. For the CDR3, the DNA is TGTGCCAGTACCCTCACGGCGGGGAACACTGAAGCTTTCTTT.

The chain has TRBV7-6 and TRBJ2-2, with D possibly TRBD2 on 6 matching bases. The germline V and J ends were trimmed by 5 bases and 4 bases, with 14 bases remaining between them. Germline V gene sequence: CDR1 SGHVS, CDR2 FNYEAQ. There are 15 residues in the CDR3. CDR3 bases: TGTGCCAGCAGCCGTGGAGGGGAAAGCACCGGGGAGCTGTTTTTT. It is translated as CASSRGGESTGELFF.